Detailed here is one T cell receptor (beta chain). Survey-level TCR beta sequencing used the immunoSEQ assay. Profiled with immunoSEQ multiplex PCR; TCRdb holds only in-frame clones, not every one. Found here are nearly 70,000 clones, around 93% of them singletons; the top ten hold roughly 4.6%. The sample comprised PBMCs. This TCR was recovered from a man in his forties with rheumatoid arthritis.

The DNA for the CDR3 is TGTGCCAGCAGCCGCGGGCGAAATGAAAAACTGTTTTTT. Its translation is CASSRGRNEKLFF. The V call is TRBV4-2, the J call TRBJ1-4; D is uncertain. Germline V gene lookup returns CDR1 LGHNA and CDR2 YNFKEQ. Trimming stripped 4 bases from V and 5 bases from J, with 8 bases between. CDR3 length: 13 residues.